This TCR beta chain was sequenced for a study of PD-L1 blockade in urothelial cancer. Whole-study context: Blood-derived samples held a median about 130,000 T cells.

The study enrolled patients with locally advanced or metastatic urothelial carcinoma. This CDR3 region has 16 residues. Germline V gene sequence: CDR1 SEHNR, CDR2 FQNEAQ (reference sequence). Trimming stripped 1 base from V and 0 bases from J, with 12 bases between. Assay: immunoSEQ multiplex PCR; the TCRdb copy retains only in-frame clones and omits some. The sample carries 100,000 or so clones, approximately 90% recorded once. This chain uses TRBV7-9 with TRBJ2-5, with TRBD1 as a possible D gene (5 bases). The TCR originated in a woman of 80 years or more with urothelial cancer. The specimen comprised PBMCs, sampled around atezolizumab (anti-PD-L1) treatment. The CDR3 reads CASSLVETAYQETQYF. For the CDR3, the DNA is TGTGCCAGCAGCTTAGTTGAGACAGCTTACCAAGAGACCCAGTACTTC.